The next 9 T cell receptor beta chains were all read from a single sample in a study of cytomegalovirus exposure and HLA in healthy donors. Use of 60 Vbeta and 13 Jbeta primers characterized the PCR. Some clones are missing from TCRdb's copy, which holds only in-frame ones; the method was immunoSEQ multiplex PCR. The sample shows 250,000 or so clones, around nine tenths of them seen only once. The sample was PBMCs. All receptors come from a girl aged 2-15 years in good health and CMV-seronegative.

The chain recombines TRBV30 with TRBJ2-3; TRBD2 matches 7 bases. V was clipped by 1 base and J by 4 bases; unmatched bases: 5. CDR3 length: 14 residues. Germline CDR1 GTSNPN, CDR2 SVGIG (reference sequence). CDR3 DNA sequence: TGTGCCTGGAGTGGCGTCGGGGGGTCAGATACGCAGTATTTT. This gives the protein CAWSGVGGSDTQYF.

As DNA, the CDR3 is TGTGCCTGGAGTGTGGATGGGGCCGTGAACACTGAAGCTTTCTTT. This codes for CAWSVDGAVNTEAFF. The chain recombines TRBV30 with TRBJ1-1; TRBD1 is a possible D gene (5 bases). The CDR3 has 15 residues. From germline, CDR1 is GTSNPN and CDR2 SVGIG (reference sequence). V was cut by 0 bases and J by 0 bases, with 11 bases left in between.

The chain is built from TRBV27 and TRBJ1-2; 8 bases align to TRBD1. Germline CDR1 MNHEY, CDR2 SMNVEV (reference sequence). V gave up 4 bases and J gave up 6 bases; unmatched junction bases: 4. The CDR3 totals 13 residues. DNA for the CDR3: TGTGCCAGCAGTTCACAGGGGGGGAATGGCTACACCTTC. It encodes CASSSQGGNGYTF.

This chain links TRBV29-1 with TRBJ2-5; 10 positions match TRBD2. This CDR3 spans 14 amino acids. Looked up from germline, CDR1 is SQVTM and CDR2 is ANQGSEA. V dropped 3 bases and J dropped 5; count of bases not matched to a gene: 6. The CDR3 sequence: CSVDRLAGVETQYF. The CDR3 nucleotides are TGCAGCGTTGACCGGCTAGCGGGAGTTGAGACCCAGTACTTC.

This rearrangement joins TRBV2 to TRBJ1-5; D ambiguous. Germline V CDR1 and CDR2: SNHLY, FYNNEI. Trimming pared 6 bases from V and 5 bases from J, leaving 17 bases between. This CDR3 has 15 residues. The CDR3 region has the DNA TGTGCCAGCAGGAACCCCTTAATCCCAGATCAGCCCCAGCATTTT. Translating it yields CASRNPLIPDQPQHF.

The chain is built from TRBV9 and TRBJ1-6; D gene unclear. Trimming pared 1 base from V and 8 bases from J, leaving 13 bases between. Germline CDR1 reads SGDLS; CDR2 reads YYNGEE. This CDR3 has 15 residues. CDR3 residues: CASSVSGITHSPLHF. In nucleotides, the CDR3 is TGTGCCAGCAGCGTATCAGGAATTACTCATTCACCCCTCCACTTT.

Comments on this clone: One junction end does not reproduce the germline sequence, and a read error may be involved. The chain employs TRBV5-4 and TRBJ1-3; 9 nucleotides align to TRBD1. The germline V gene encodes CDR1 SGHNT and CDR2 YYREEE (reference sequence). The CDR3 is 17 residues long. The CDR3 bases are TGTGCCAGCAGCTTGATCACGGGACAGGGCTCTGGAGACACCATATATTTT. This translates into CASSLITGQGSGDTIYF.

The rearrangement links TRBV30 to TRBJ2-7; TRBD1 might be the D (5 bases). Germline V gives CDR1 GTSNPN, CDR2 SVGIG (reference sequence). The CDR3 loop spans 12 amino acids. The V end lost 0 bases, the J end lost 6 bases, and 9 bases lay between the germline ends. CDR3 in DNA: TGTGCCTGGAGTGTGAAGGGGTCCGAGCAGTACTTC. Translation: CAWSVKGSEQYF.

This clone was seen a single time. V usage is TRBV5-3 and J usage is TRBJ1-6; a possible D gene is TRBD1 (6 bases). TRBV5-3 is given ORF status, its function remaining uncertain. This CDR3 is built from 21 residues. Trimming left V 5 bases short and J 2 bases short, with 29 bases between. The CDR3 DNA reads TGTGCCAGAAGGCCGCTAGTAGCAGGGGAGAGTGGTGTCCCCTATAATTCACCCCTCCACTTT. This gives the protein CARRPLVAGESGVPYNSPLHF.